The 19 T cell receptor beta chains below were found in one sample sequenced in a study of neurological immune-mediated disorders. MiXCR, applied by TCRdb to the 5' RACE reads, yields one record per CDR3 protein. The sample has about 58,000 distinct CDR3 sequences; around 4% are singletons. Sequencing input: PBMCs. Every receptor here comes from a man aged 25 to 40 with multiple sclerosis.

This clonotype was recorded at least ten times. The genes are TRBV29-1 and TRBJ2-3, with D maybe TRBD2 (6 bases). V was clipped by 5 bases and J by 2 bases, with 17 bases between them. This CDR3 region has 15 residues. Germline values: CDR1 SQVTM, CDR2 ANQGSEA. CDR3 loop: CSVSPAADYTDTQYF. The CDR3 bases are TGCAGCGTTTCCCCGGCAGCGGACTACACAGATACGCAGTATTTT.

This clonotype occurred many times. CDR3 protein: CASSETGPNYGYTF. CDR3 in DNA: TGTGCCAGCAGTGAAACAGGGCCAAACTATGGCTACACCTTC. The chain links TRBV6-1 to TRBJ1-2, with D possibly being TRBD1 (6 bases). The CDR3 loop spans 14 amino acids. Trimming shortened V by 2 bases and J by 2 bases, and 9 bases separated the two germline ends. Germline V gene data show CDR1 as MNHNS and CDR2 as SASEGT.

This clonotype has just a few counts. A much larger clone differs by one base, so this may be a read error. V usage is TRBV28 and J usage is TRBJ2-7, with D possibly TRBD1 on 5 matching bases. Germline CDR1 and CDR2: MDHEN and SYDVKM. The CDR3 spans 18 residues. V shed 1 base and J shed 7 bases, with 26 bases lying between them. The CDR3, as DNA: TGTGCCAGCAGTTTATTTCCTCGATCGGCAGGGAAGAGGAGTGAGCAGTACTTC. Amino acid sequence: CASSLFPRSAGKRSEQYF.

At least ten counts were recorded for this clonotype. V usage is TRBV12-3 or TRBV12-4 and J usage is TRBJ2-7; 8 bases match TRBD2. Unmatched junction bases numbered 5, after V lost 7 bases and J lost 3 bases. This CDR3 region has 13 residues. The CDR3 loop is CASTPGGGYEQYF. The CDR3 nucleotides are TGTGCCAGCACCCCGGGAGGGGGCTACGAGCAGTACTTC.

This clonotype was picked up a small number of times. The conserved phenylalanine or tryptophan normally closing the CDR3 is absent here, so this likely arose from a read error. The chain couples TRBV5-5 to TRBJ1-2; D gene unclear. There are 13 residues in the CDR3. With 4 bases removed from V and 4 bases from J, the gap between germline ends came to 11 bases. Germline CDR1 is SGHKS and CDR2 is YYEKEE (reference sequence). The CDR3 DNA follows: TGTGCCAGCAGCGCCATCGTGGTCTATGGCTACACCAAC. Amino acid sequence: CASSAIVVYGYTN.

This clonotype was recorded many times. The CDR3 protein is CATSRDSQSSYEQYF. The CDR3 DNA is TGTGCCACCAGCAGAGACAGTCAATCTTCCTACGAGCAGTACTTC. The V gene is TRBV15, the J gene TRBJ2-7; D not resolved. Trimming shortened V by 0 bases and J by 1 base, and 10 bases separated the two germline ends. Per germline, CDR1 LNHNV and CDR2 YYDKDF (reference sequence). The CDR3 has 15 residues. The entire variable domain, with the rest obtained from reference TRBV15 and TRBJ2-7, is as follows: DAMVIQNPRYQVTQFGKPVTLSCSQTLNHNVMYWYQQKSSQAPKLLFHYYDKDFNNEADTPDNFQSRRPNTSFCFLDIRSPGLGDTAMYLCATSRDSQSSYEQYFGPGTRLTVT.

This clonotype came up many times. The chain joins TRBV20-1 to TRBJ2-3, with 7 positions matching TRBD2. J gave up 2 bases and V 5 bases, and 13 bases lay outside the gene matches. The CDR3 has 16 residues. Germline values: CDR1 DFQATT, CDR2 SNEGSKA (reference sequence). In DNA, the CDR3 is TGCAGTGCTGACCGGGGGGAGATGTGGAACACAGATACGCAGTATTTT. Translating gives CSADRGEMWNTDTQYF.

This clonotype was observed at least ten times. The chain recombines TRBV20-1 with TRBJ2-3, with TRBD2 matching 8 bases. Trimming took 1 base from V and 4 from J; bases not matched to a gene: 4. This CDR3 is 14 amino acids long. CDR1 and CDR2 (germline): DFQATT, SNEGSKA (reference sequence). CDR3 loop: CSARGGGGPDTQYF. The CDR3 coding sequence is TGCAGTGCTAGAGGGGGCGGGGGGCCAGATACGCAGTATTTT.

There are many counts of this clonotype. The chain couples TRBV7-9 to TRBJ1-1, with 10 bases that match TRBD1. Germline values: CDR1 SEHNR, CDR2 FQNEAQ (reference sequence). J was trimmed by 3 bases and V by 0 bases; bases with no gene match: 13. This CDR3 is built from 19 residues. Here the CDR3 DNA reads TGTGCCAGCAGCTTAGCGTCGGACAGGGGGGACTCGGGACACACTGAAGCTTTCTTT. Its translation is CASSLASDRGDSGHTEAFF.

This clonotype came up many times. The chain has TRBV5-6 and TRBJ1-1; D not certain. V was pared by 2 bases and J by 1 base, with 9 bases between. CDR1 and CDR2 (germline): SGHDT, YYEEEE. The length of the CDR3 is 14 residues. CDR3 amino acids: CASSFGVGNTEAFF. The CDR3 DNA sequence: TGTGCCAGCAGCTTCGGGGTGGGGAACACTGAAGCTTTCTTT.

This clonotype has a count of ten or more. This chain links TRBV3-1 with TRBJ1-2; TRBD1 aligns across 7 bases. Germline V CDR1 and CDR2: LGHDT, YNNKEL (reference sequence). The junction had 11 bases not matched to a gene; V was cut back by 0 bases and J by 4 bases. The length of the CDR3 is 17 residues. For the CDR3, the DNA is TGTGCCAGCAGCCAAGATGGAATTGCAAGGGACAGCTATGGCTACACCTTC. Translated, it gives CASSQDGIARDSYGYTF.

This clonotype was found many times. J is TRBJ2-7 and V is TRBV12-3 or TRBV12-4, with 9 bases fitting TRBD1. The ends lost 6 bases at V and 7 bases at J; junction bases unmatched: 13. The CDR3 is 15 residues long. CDR3 in amino acids: CASSLTGGVRREQYF. In DNA form, the CDR3 reads TGTGCCAGCAGCCTAACAGGGGGCGTTAGACGGGAGCAGTACTTC.

This clonotype appeared many times. One junction end disagrees with the germline gene, perhaps due to a read error. The chain has TRBV28 and TRBJ1-6; 7 nucleotides agree with TRBD1. CDR3 length: 17 residues. Germline CDR1 MDHEN, CDR2 SYDVKM. CDR3 region: CASSPPTGSSYNSPLNF. The DNA of the CDR3 is TGTGCCAGCAGTCCGCCGACAGGGAGCTCCTATAATTCACCCCTCAACTTT.

This clonotype was observed at least ten times. The chain joins TRBV5-5 to TRBJ2-5; D unclear. Germline V lookup: CDR1 SGHKS, CDR2 YYEKEE (reference sequence). V dropped 5 bases and J dropped 1 base, with 6 bases sitting between them. The CDR3 extends over 12 amino acids. The CDR3 DNA reads TGTGCCAGCAGAGTCTCCCAAGAGACCCAGTACTTC. This sequence encodes CASRVSQETQYF.

The table lists this clonotype with many counts. The gene calls are TRBV20-1 and TRBJ2-1, with D possibly matching TRBD1 (5 bases). The CDR3 has 13 residues. Germline CDR1 and CDR2: DFQATT and SNEGSKA (reference sequence). Trimming removed 6 bases from V and 7 bases from J, with 16 bases in between. The CDR3 DNA reads TGCAGTGCGCAAGACGGACGGACAAATGAGCAGTTCTTC. It is translated as CSAQDGRTNEQFF.

This rearrangement joins TRBV28 to TRBJ1-1, with D hard to call. Germline loops: CDR1 MDHEN, CDR2 SYDVKM. CDR3 length equals 14 residues. V lost 6 bases and J lost 0, with 11 bases in between. The CDR3 nucleotides are TGTGCCAGCAGCCCACCCGCTATGAACACTGAAGCTTTCTTT. It yields the protein CASSPPAMNTEAFF.

Many counts were recorded for this clonotype. In nucleotides, the CDR3 is TGCGCCAGCAGAGCCGGGACTAATTCACACAATGAGCAGTTCTTC. It specifies CASRAGTNSHNEQFF. V gene TRBV5-1 combines with J gene TRBJ2-1, with TRBD2 identical over 7 bases. The CDR3 loop spans 15 amino acids. The V gene's germline CDR1 is SGHRS and CDR2 YFSETQ. V was pared by 5 bases and J by 5 bases, with 10 bases of the junction left unmatched. The full variable domain, in which reference TRBV5-1 and TRBJ2-1 provide the parts outside the CDR3, is KAGVTQTPRYLIKTRGQQVTLSCSPISGHRSVSWYQQTPGQGLQFLFEYFSETQRNKGNFPGRFSGRQFSNSRSEMNVSTLELGDSALYLCASRAGTNSHNEQFFGPGTRLTVL.

This clonotype was seen only a few times. At one end, the junction sequence differs from germline, possibly due to a read error. The chain combines TRBV14 with TRBJ1-5; no clear D. CDR1 and CDR2 from the germline V gene are SGHDN and FVKESK. CDR3 length: 15 residues. CDR3 nucleotide sequence: TGTGCCAGCAGCCAAGCCGGGTATGGCAATCAGCCCCAGAATTTT. Protein sequence: CASSQAGYGNQPQNF.

On this clonotype: The junction does not match germline at one end; this may be a read error. CDR3 sequence (DNA): TGTGCCAGCAGCCAAGGACATAATAGCAATCAGCCCCAGAATTTT. This sequence encodes CASSQGHNSNQPQNF. This chain links TRBV2 with TRBJ1-5, with D tentatively TRBD1 (5 bases). The CDR3 has 15 residues. The germline V gene has CDR1 SNHLY and CDR2 FYNNEI.